The 25 T cell receptor beta chains given below trace back to one sample, sequenced in a study of spatial heterogeneity in lung cancer. Time point in this sample: blood at routine non-recurrence follow-up after resection. TCRdb re-analysed the 5' RACE reads in MiXCR, keeping a single row per CDR3 protein. The table has roughly 70,000 distinct CDR3 sequences, around 9.3% seen once. The specimen comprised PBMCs, sampled at follow-up. These receptors all come from a female donor with early-stage non-small cell lung cancer.

On this clonotype itself: Being one base from a much bigger clone, this may be a read error. The chain links TRBV7-6 to TRBJ2-1; either TRBD1 or TRBD2 may supply D (5 bases each). This CDR3 comprises 13 residues. Germline V CDR1 and CDR2: SGHVS, FNYEAQ. The CDR3 is CAGSALSGTEQFF. CDR3 coding DNA: TGTGCCGGCAGCGCACTGTCAGGGACTGAGCAGTTCTTC.

A few counts support this clonotype. This sequence joins TRBV7-9 and TRBJ1-5; 9 nucleotides line up with TRBD1. The CDR3 is 14 amino acids. The junction had 2 bases not matched to a gene; V was cut back by 1 base and J by 7 bases. Germline CDR1 is SEHNR and CDR2 is FQNEAQ (reference sequence). The CDR3 is CASSLVGQGQPQHF. In DNA, the CDR3 is TGTGCCAGCAGCTTAGTGGGACAGGGACAGCCCCAGCATTTT.

This chain joins TRBV10-2 and TRBJ2-3, with no clear D. V was trimmed by 0 bases and J by 5 bases, leaving 9 bases between them. The CDR3 has 14 amino acids. Looked up from germline, CDR1 is WSHSY and CDR2 is SAAADI. DNA for the CDR3: TGCGCCAGCAGTGAGTCGGGATTGGGAGATACGCAGTATTTT. Translated: CASSESGLGDTQYF.

The sample holds many counts of this clonotype. The chain couples TRBV20-1 to TRBJ2-7; D gene uncertain. The germline V gene encodes CDR1 DFQATT and CDR2 SNEGSKA (reference sequence). V lost 6 bases, J lost 6 bases, and 24 bases lay in between. The CDR3 totals 15 residues. Here the CDR3 reads CSALGVDSLLSEQYF. CDR3 DNA sequence: TGCAGTGCCCTTGGGGTGGATAGCTTATTATCCGAGCAGTACTTC.

This clonotype was detected a few times. The chain combines TRBV28 with TRBJ1-1; D might be TRBD1 (5 bases). V lost 6 bases and J 7 bases, leaving 12 bases between the germline ends. From germline, CDR1 is MDHEN and CDR2 SYDVKM. The CDR3 is 12 amino acids. The CDR3 sequence is CASRGETVEAFF. The DNA for the CDR3 is TGTGCCAGCAGAGGGGAAACCGTTGAAGCTTTCTTT.

The chain couples TRBV5-6 to TRBJ1-3; TRBD1 matches at 7 bases. This CDR3 contains 21 residues. CDR1 SGHDT and CDR2 YYEEEE come from the germline V gene. V lost 2 bases, J lost 2 bases, and 22 bases stayed unmatched. CDR3 residues: CASSLTPASTRQGRTGNTIYF. CDR3 nucleotides: TGTGCCAGCAGCTTAACTCCCGCGTCCACGAGACAGGGTAGAACTGGAAACACCATATATTTT.

The chain links TRBV21-1 to TRBJ2-7; the table's D call, TRBD1, has no DNA check behind it. TRBV21-1 is a recognized pseudogene. The CDR3 runs 18 residues. This chain's CDR3 is CASSKESLTGDQIYEQYF. The CDR3 nucleotides are TGTGCCAGCAGCAAAGAGTCTTTGACAGGCGACCAAATTTACGAGCAGTACTTC.

This clonotype was observed at least ten times. The chain recombines TRBV5-1 with TRBJ1-2; 8 bases map to TRBD1. CDR1 is SGHRS and CDR2 is YFSETQ in the germline V gene. The CDR3 contains 14 residues. Trimming took 4 bases from V and 8 from J; bases not matched to a gene: 10. CDR3 nucleotide sequence: TGCGCCAGCAGCCTCCAGGGGGCCGATCGAGGCTACACCTTC. Amino acids: CASSLQGADRGYTF.

Ten or more counts support this clonotype. The genes are TRBV10-3 and TRBJ2-7; 7 bases align to TRBD2. Germline V gene sequence: CDR1 ENHRY, CDR2 SYGVKD. The CDR3 is 15 residues long. Trimming took 0 bases from V and 0 from J; bases not matched to a gene: 2. The CDR3 sequence is CAISESTSSSYEQYF. In DNA, the CDR3 is TGTGCCATCAGTGAGTCGACTAGCAGCTCCTACGAGCAGTACTTC.

The rearrangement links TRBV6-6 to TRBJ2-7; D possibly corresponds to TRBD1 (6 bases). The CDR3 loop spans 14 amino acids. V lost 6 bases, J lost 0 bases, and 12 bases lay in between. Germline V gene lookup returns CDR1 MNHNY and CDR2 SVGAGI (reference sequence). CDR3 sequence: CASSNRALSYEQYF. The CDR3 bases are TGTGCCAGCAGCAACAGGGCCCTCTCCTACGAGCAGTACTTC.

This clonotype was counted ten times or more. The rearrangement joins TRBV28 to TRBJ2-2; 7 bases map to TRBD2. Germline-derived CDR1 and CDR2 are MDHEN and SYDVKM. The CDR3 spans 16 residues. With V trimmed by 8 bases and J by 3 bases, 12 bases remained unmatched. The CDR3 spells CASVEQGGSDTGELFF. The CDR3 DNA reads as TGTGCCAGCGTTGAACAAGGCGGGAGCGACACCGGGGAGCTGTTTTTT.

In this sample, this clonotype turned up a few times. This chain links TRBV24-1 with TRBJ1-5; D uncertain. Trimming removed 5 bases from V and 10 bases from J, with 11 bases in between. Germline V gene data show CDR1 as KGHDR and CDR2 as SFDVKD. The CDR3 consists of 12 residues. CDR3 loop: CATSAYGQPQHF. In DNA, the CDR3 is TGTGCCACCAGTGCCTATGGGCAACCCCAGCATTTT.

This clonotype was observed at least ten times. This chain uses TRBV6-6 with TRBJ1-2; D perhaps matches TRBD1 (6 bases). This CDR3 has 14 amino acids. Germline CDR1 is MNHNY and CDR2 is SVGAGI (reference sequence). Trimming pared 11 bases from V and 0 bases from J, leaving 16 bases between. In DNA form, the CDR3 reads TGTGCCGGCACAGGACAGCCCGCTAACTATGGCTACACCTTC. It codes for CAGTGQPANYGYTF.

In this sample, this clonotype turned up a few times. This sequence joins TRBV5-1 and TRBJ2-2; TRBD2 agrees at 12 bases. Germline V CDR1 and CDR2: SGHRS, YFSETQ. The CDR3 consists of 18 residues. With 0 bases clipped from V and 6 bases from J, the junction kept 9 bases outside the gene matches. The CDR3 nucleotides are TGCGCCAGCAGCTTGGGAACTAGCGGGAGGACCGTACCCGGGGAGCTGTTTTTT. Translating gives CASSLGTSGRTVPGELFF.

Many counts were recorded for this clonotype. The chain uses TRBV28 and TRBJ1-6; no reliable D call. CDR3 length: 15 amino acids. The V gene's germline CDR1 is MDHEN and CDR2 SYDVKM. Trimming took 5 bases from V and 5 from J, leaving 13 bases between them. The DNA of the CDR3 is TGTGCCAGCAGTACTTACAGCCAAGATAATTCACCCCTCCACTTT. It codes for CASSTYSQDNSPLHF.

This clonotype was seen repeatedly, ten times or more. V and J are TRBV10-3 and TRBJ1-3, with 9 bases that match TRBD1. With V trimmed by 10 bases and J by 0 bases, 10 bases remained unmatched. The CDR3 loop spans 16 amino acids. Germline-derived CDR1 and CDR2 are ENHRY and SYGVKD. As DNA, the CDR3 is TGTGCCAGCCTTGACAGGGGGGTCTTCTCTGGAAACACCATATATTTT. Residues: CASLDRGVFSGNTIYF.

Many counts were recorded for this clonotype. CDR3 in amino acids: CASSYSRGPDRREQYF. The CDR3, as DNA: TGTGCCAGCAGTTACTCAAGGGGCCCGGACAGGAGGGAGCAGTACTTC. This chain links TRBV6-6 with TRBJ2-7, with 7 bases aligning to TRBD1. From germline, CDR1 is MNHNY and CDR2 SVGAGI (reference sequence). The CDR3 is made up of 16 amino acids. V gave up 0 bases and J gave up 7 bases; unmatched junction bases: 12.

In its sample, this clonotype was seen many times. The gene calls are TRBV24-1 and TRBJ2-3; TRBD1 is a possible D gene (6 bases). The germline gives CDR1 KGHDR, CDR2 SFDVKD. The V end was cut by 3 bases, the J end by 5 bases, with 14 bases between. The CDR3 runs 15 residues. In DNA form, the CDR3 reads TGTGCCACCAGTGATGCCGACAGGAACAGAGATACGCAGTATTTT. Protein sequence: CATSDADRNRDTQYF.

The gene calls are TRBV9 and TRBJ1-2; TRBD1 matches at 8 bases. Trimming took 0 bases from V and 7 from J; bases not matched to a gene: 5. The V gene's germline CDR1 is SGDLS and CDR2 YYNGEE. This CDR3 has 14 residues. The CDR3 DNA is TGTGCCAGCAGCGTAGGCCGGGACAGGATTGGCTACACCTTC. It yields the protein CASSVGRDRIGYTF.

This clonotype was detected once. The junction departs from the called germline gene at one end, perhaps through a read error. CDR3 sequence (DNA): TGCAGTGCTGACCTACCACCGGGACAGGGGAACTATGGCTACGCCTTC. Residues: CSADLPPGQGNYGYAF. The chain joins TRBV20-1 to TRBJ1-2; TRBD1 agrees at 10 bases. Germline values: CDR1 DFQATT, CDR2 SNEGSKA (reference sequence). The CDR3 has 16 residues.

This chain links TRBV20-1 with TRBJ2-7; TRBD2 is a possible D gene (5 bases). Germline V CDR1 and CDR2: DFQATT, SNEGSKA (reference sequence). V shed 5 bases and J shed 2 bases, with 16 bases lying between them. This CDR3 region has 14 residues. The CDR3 DNA reads as TGCAGTGCTGGACGATGGGAGTCAACCTACGAGCAGTACTTC. This sequence encodes CSAGRWESTYEQYF.

This clonotype appeared a few times. The chain couples TRBV7-8 to TRBJ2-2; D not resolved. The CDR3 runs 16 residues. From germline, CDR1 is SGHVS and CDR2 FQNEAQ. Trimming took off 2 bases at V and 1 base at J, with 11 bases between the two ends. CDR3 protein: CASSLFGQLNTGELFF. In DNA form, the CDR3 reads TGTGCCAGCAGCTTATTCGGGCAATTGAACACCGGGGAGCTGTTTTTT.

This clonotype was seen at least ten times. The V call is TRBV13, the J call TRBJ2-3, with TRBD2 matching 10 bases. Trimming removed 3 bases from V and 4 bases from J; junction bases left unmatched: 4. CDR3 length: 15 residues. Looked up from germline, CDR1 is PRHDT and CDR2 is FYEKMQ (reference sequence). CDR3 loop: CASSLLAGVADTQYF. CDR3 nucleotides: TGTGCCAGCAGCTTGCTAGCGGGAGTCGCAGATACGCAGTATTTT. The whole variable domain, remainder taken from reference TRBV13 and TRBJ2-3, is AAGVIQSPRHLIKEKRETATLKCYPIPRHDTVYWYQQGPGQDPQFLISFYEKMQSDKGSIPDRFSAQQFSDYHSELNMSSLELGDSALYFCASSLLAGVADTQYFGPGTRLTVL.

The chain combines TRBV2 with TRBJ2-5; 11 positions agree with TRBD2. V shed 4 bases and J 5 bases; nucleotides not matched to a gene: 3. Germline CDR1 and CDR2: SNHLY and FYNNEI. The CDR3 is 14 residues long. CDR3 amino acids: CASSVLAGDETQYF. DNA of the CDR3: TGTGCCAGCAGTGTACTAGCGGGAGATGAGACCCAGTACTTC.

For this clonotype: One end of the junction is discordant with germline, which a read error may explain. The V call is TRBV15, the J call TRBJ2-3; tentatively, D is TRBD1 (6 bases). Germline assignment: CDR1 LNHNV and CDR2 YYDKDF (reference sequence). The CDR3 is 15 amino acids. CDR3 nucleotide sequence: TGTGCCACCAGCCCACCAGGGGATTTCACAGATACGCAGTTTTTT. Protein sequence: CATSPPGDFTDTQFF.